This T cell receptor beta chain comes out of a study of Graves' ophthalmopathy and Graves' hyperthyroidism. Note on this clonotype: Relative to the germline gene, one junction end is altered; a read error may explain this.

RNA transcripts were the template, and TCR beta CDR3 regions were amplified from them. After a first-round RT-PCR with HTBI primers, a second-round multiplex PCR was run. MiXCR, run by TCRdb on the multiplex PCR reads, gives a single entry per CDR3 protein. The repertoire consists of 900,000 to 1,200,000 distinct CDR3 sequences, with around a third occurring once and the leading ten covering 8.5% to 14%. Sample: peripheral blood or thyroid tissue (not recorded which). The TCR originated in an adult man with Graves' hyperthyroidism.

Written as DNA, the CDR3 is TGTGCCAGCAGCGTAGACGGGGCCCAGGCTGAATCTTTCTTT. This translates into CASSVDGAQAESFF. The chain employs TRBV9 and TRBJ1-1; possible D gene TRBD1, 5 bases. Germline CDR1 and CDR2: SGDLS and YYNGEE. The CDR3 has 14 residues.